These 32 T cell receptor beta chains were sequenced from one sample in a study of T cell repertoires in cytomegalovirus infection. Their antigens remain unidentified. One entry per CDR3 protein results from TCRdb running MiXCR on the reads. The data show fewer than 900,000 distinct CDR3 sequences, 25% to 35% seen once. Sample: cultured CD8+ T cells from PBMCs, taken from culture after CMV antigen stimulation. These receptors were obtained from a human donor in good health (CMV status not recorded). Some clones in this sample may be carry-over from other donors' samples.

This chain uses TRBV2 with TRBJ2-2; 8 bases fit TRBD1. Germline V gene sequence: CDR1 SNHLY, CDR2 FYNNEI. The CDR3 is 15 residues long. Trimming removed 5 bases from V and 5 bases from J; junction bases left unmatched: 7. The CDR3 DNA follows: TGTGCCAGCAGTTTACCGGGACAGGAGACCGGGGAGCTGTTTTTT. Its translation: CASSLPGQETGELFF.

The chain links TRBV7-3 to TRBJ2-3; TRBD2 matches 10 bases. V lost 5 bases, J lost 0 bases, and 5 bases stayed unmatched. Germline V gives CDR1 SGHTA, CDR2 FQGTGA. The CDR3 has 16 residues. The DNA of the CDR3 is TGTGCCAGCAGCCCAGCGGGGGGGCTTAGCACAGATACGCAGTATTTT. Protein: CASSPAGGLSTDTQYF.

The gene calls are TRBV19 and TRBJ1-1, with D maybe TRBD1 (5 bases). V lost 5 bases and J lost 3, with 13 bases in between. This CDR3 is 14 amino acids long. The germline V gene encodes CDR1 LNHDA and CDR2 SQIVND (reference sequence). This CDR3 is CASSVVSGHTEAFF. The CDR3 DNA is TGTGCCAGTAGTGTCGTATCAGGGCACACTGAAGCTTTCTTT.

The V and J genes are TRBV6-2 or TRBV6-3 and TRBJ2-3; D tentatively reads TRBD1 or TRBD2 (5 bases each). The CDR3 sequence is 11 residues long. V was pared by 10 bases and J by 10 bases, with 15 bases between. Germline assignment: CDR1 MNHEY and CDR2 SVGEGT. CDR3: CANTFGAAQYF. In nucleotides, the CDR3 is TGTGCCAACACCTTCGGGGCTGCGCAGTATTTT.

Comments on this clonotype: This could be a read error, since a much larger clone is one nucleotide away. The chain couples TRBV6-1 to TRBJ2-6; D is unclear. Germline V gene lookup returns CDR1 MNHNS and CDR2 SASEGT. CDR3 length: 13 residues. In DNA, the CDR3 is TGTGCCAGCGTTAGCTCTGGGACCAACGTCCTGACTTTC. Translating it yields CASVSSGTNVLTF.

This chain connects TRBV13 to TRBJ2-7; a possible D gene is TRBD1 (6 bases). CDR1 is PRHDT, CDR2 FYEKMQ, per germline (reference sequence). Trimming took off 4 bases at V and 3 bases at J, with 16 bases between the two ends. The CDR3 consists of 15 residues. The CDR3 protein is CASSSRTETFYEQYF. As DNA, the CDR3 is TGTGCCAGCAGCTCAAGGACAGAAACCTTCTACGAGCAGTACTTC.

This clonotype was seen many times. This chain joins TRBV6-1 and TRBJ2-7; perhaps TRBD2 as D (5 bases). This CDR3 is 15 amino acids long. Germline CDR1 MNHNS, CDR2 SASEGT. V was trimmed by 4 bases and J by 3 bases, leaving 16 bases between them. Here the CDR3 reads CASSGSGSAFYEQYF. In nucleotides, the CDR3 is TGTGCCAGCAGTGGCTCGGGGAGTGCCTTCTACGAGCAGTACTTC.

This clonotype was observed a handful of times. This chain uses TRBV6-5 with TRBJ2-2; TRBD2 aligns across 8 bases. The V segment lost 2 bases and the J segment 7 bases; nucleotides outside the gene matches: 3. CDR1 is MNHEY and CDR2 is SVGAGI in the germline V gene. The CDR3 has 14 amino acids. In nucleotides, the CDR3 is TGTGCCAGCAGTTACGGGACTAGTGGCGGGGAGCTGTTTTTT. Its protein product is CASSYGTSGGELFF.

This clonotype has ten or more counts. The chain joins TRBV7-9 to TRBJ1-3; maybe TRBD1 (5 bases). V dropped 6 bases and J dropped 4 bases, with 13 bases sitting between them. Germline V gene lookup returns CDR1 SEHNR and CDR2 FQNEAQ (reference sequence). The CDR3 has 14 residues. The CDR3: CASSSPGSGNTIYF. CDR3 coding DNA: TGTGCCAGCAGTTCCCCAGGGTCCGGAAACACCATATATTTT.

This chain connects TRBV6-6 to TRBJ1-5; TRBD1 is a possible D gene (5 bases). The V end was cut by 0 bases, the J end by 0 bases, with 12 bases between. The germline V gene encodes CDR1 MNHNY and CDR2 SVGAGI (reference sequence). This CDR3 has 17 residues. The CDR3 protein is CASSYSWDEGSNQPQHF. The CDR3 DNA reads TGTGCCAGCAGTTACTCTTGGGACGAGGGTAGCAATCAGCCCCAGCATTTT.

The count of this clonotype is one. V usage is TRBV29-1 and J usage is TRBJ1-1; D is perhaps TRBD1 (5 bases). This CDR3 has 11 residues. The V gene's germline CDR1 is SQVTM and CDR2 ANQGSEA. V shed 6 bases and J shed 10 bases, with 15 bases lying between them. CDR3 coding DNA: TGCAGCGTGGGGCTTCAGGGTGGAGCTTTCTTT. Encoded protein: CSVGLQGGAFF.

This clonotype was seen a single time. This rearrangement joins TRBV24-1 to TRBJ2-1; 10 bases fit TRBD1. Germline CDR1 and CDR2: KGHDR and SFDVKD. CDR3 length: 15 residues. J was trimmed by 5 bases and V by 5 bases; bases with no gene match: 5. In DNA, the CDR3 is TGTGCCACCAGTGCGCCGGGACAGGGGAACAATGAGCAGTTCTTC. Translating gives CATSAPGQGNNEQFF.

The chain employs TRBV5-5 and TRBJ2-7; 9 bases agree with TRBD1. V shed 4 bases and J 0 bases; nucleotides not matched to a gene: 5. There are 15 residues in the CDR3. Germline CDR1 is SGHKS and CDR2 is YYEKEE (reference sequence). CDR3 sequence reads: CASSPYRGPSYEQYF. The CDR3 DNA follows: TGTGCCAGCAGCCCTTACAGGGGGCCCTCCTACGAGCAGTACTTC.

There are many counts of this clonotype. The J gene is TRBJ2-3, the V gene TRBV27; D might be TRBD1 (6 bases). Trimming stripped 3 bases from V and 0 bases from J, with 7 bases between. This CDR3 spans 14 amino acids. In germline, CDR1 is MNHEY, CDR2 SMNVEV (reference sequence). CDR3 nucleotide sequence: TGTGCCAGCAGTTTTGGACAGAGCACAGATACGCAGTATTTT. It yields the protein CASSFGQSTDTQYF.

The gene calls are TRBV2 and TRBJ1-3; no definite D call. CDR1 is SNHLY, CDR2 FYNNEI, per germline. V was shortened by 5 bases and J by 7 bases, with 12 bases between the two germline ends. This CDR3 has 13 amino acids. The CDR3 DNA follows: TGTGCCAGCAGTCCAGACCCCGGGAACACCATATATTTT. It translates to CASSPDPGNTIYF. Full variable domain (missing parts from reference TRBV2 and TRBJ1-3): EPEVTQTPSHQVTQMGQEVILRCVPISNHLYFYWYRQILGQKVEFLVSFYNNEISEKSEIFDDQFSVERPDGSNFTLKIRSTKLEDSAMYFCASSPDPGNTIYFGEGSWLTVV.

The chain recombines TRBV5-4 with TRBJ2-3; D is undetermined. Trimming took off 6 bases at V and 15 bases at J, with 17 bases between the two ends. This CDR3 has 11 residues. Germline V gene sequence: CDR1 SGHNT, CDR2 YYREEE (reference sequence). CDR3 in DNA: TGTGCCAGCATCCTCGGAACCCTATATTATTTT. Amino acid sequence: CASILGTLYYF.

In its sample, this clonotype was seen once. The J gene is TRBJ2-7, the V gene TRBV10-3; weak D call: TRBD2 (6 bases). V dropped 0 bases and J dropped 2 bases, with 14 bases sitting between them. Germline assignment: CDR1 ENHRY and CDR2 SYGVKD. This CDR3 contains 16 residues. In DNA, the CDR3 is TGTGCCATCAGTGAGTCGAGGCAGGGACTGACCTACGAGCAGTACTTC. This codes for CAISESRQGLTYEQYF.

V gene TRBV14 combines with J gene TRBJ1-2, with a weak D call TRBD1 (5 bases). Germline CDR1 and CDR2: SGHDN and FVKESK. V gave up 0 bases and J gave up 5 bases, with 16 bases separating them. The CDR3 has 16 residues. CDR3 in DNA: TGTGCCAGCAGCCAAGAAAGGTGGGGGAGCAGTTATGGCTACACCTTC. Its translation is CASSQERWGSSYGYTF.

V gene TRBV7-9 combines with J gene TRBJ2-1; 15 bases map to TRBD2. J gave up 4 bases and V 6 bases, and 13 bases lay outside the gene matches. There are 19 residues in the CDR3. The V gene's germline CDR1 is SEHNR and CDR2 FQNEAQ (reference sequence). The CDR3 DNA sequence: TGTGCCAGCAGGGACACCGGGACTAGCGGGGGGACAGCGTACAATGAGCAGTTCTTC. Its protein product is CASRDTGTSGGTAYNEQFF.

The chain is built from TRBV18 and TRBJ2-3; TRBD2 matches 7 bases. Germline CDR1 reads KGHSH; CDR2 reads LQKENI. This CDR3 comprises 14 residues. The V segment lost 3 bases and the J segment 2 bases; nucleotides outside the gene matches: 2. For the CDR3, the DNA is TGTGCCAGCTCACCCGGGACTACCACAGATACGCAGTATTTT. As protein: CASSPGTTTDTQYF. Drawing the rest from reference TRBV18 and TRBJ2-3, the complete variable domain is NAGVMQNPRHLVRRRGQEARLRCSPMKGHSHVYWYRQLPEEGLKFMVYLQKENIIDESGMPKERFSAEFPKEGPSILRIQQVVRGDSAAYFCASSPGTTTDTQYFGPGTRLTVL.

Only a few counts were recorded for this clonotype. The rearrangement joins TRBV12-3 or TRBV12-4 to TRBJ1-5; D gene uncertain. Trimming shortened V by 5 bases and J by 0 bases, and 17 bases separated the two germline ends. This CDR3 comprises 17 residues. The CDR3 is CASSMGFWRDSNQPQHF. DNA of the CDR3: TGTGCCAGCAGTATGGGGTTTTGGAGGGATAGCAATCAGCCCCAGCATTTT.

The V and J genes are TRBV2 and TRBJ1-6; D gene uncertain. CDR3 size: 15 residues. Germline lookup yields CDR1 SNHLY and CDR2 FYNNEI. Trimming removed 3 bases from V and 6 bases from J, with 12 bases in between. The CDR3 is CASSDEDPTNSPLHF. The CDR3 nucleotides are TGTGCCAGCAGTGACGAGGACCCGACTAATTCACCCCTCCACTTT. The full variable domain, rest sourced from reference TRBV2 and TRBJ1-6, is EPEVTQTPSHQVTQMGQEVILRCVPISNHLYFYWYRQILGQKVEFLVSFYNNEISEKSEIFDDQFSVERPDGSNFTLKIRSTKLEDSAMYFCASSDEDPTNSPLHFGNGTRLTVT.

This sequence joins TRBV7-8 and TRBJ2-4; TRBD1 aligns across 8 bases. The CDR3 spans 19 residues. J gave up 0 bases and V 5 bases, and 15 bases lay outside the gene matches. The germline V gene has CDR1 SGHVS and CDR2 FQNEAQ. In nucleotides, the CDR3 is TGTGCCAGCAGCGGTACGGACAGGGCGAAGGGACTAGCCAAAAACATTCAGTACTTC. It translates to CASSGTDRAKGLAKNIQYF.

V usage is TRBV7-6 and J usage is TRBJ1-6; a possible D gene is TRBD1 (5 bases). Germline-derived CDR1 and CDR2 are SGHVS and FNYEAQ. The CDR3 contains 16 residues. The germline V and J ends were trimmed by 1 base and 9 bases, with 16 bases remaining between them. CDR3 loop: CASSLEGTDGASPLHF. In DNA form, the CDR3 reads TGTGCCAGCAGCTTAGAGGGGACGGATGGTGCTTCACCCCTCCACTTT.

This chain links TRBV29-1 with TRBJ1-4; 9 nucleotides align to TRBD1. Germline V gene lookup returns CDR1 SQVTM and CDR2 ANQGSEA. V trimming: 6 bases; J trimming: 8 bases; junction bases outside the gene matches: 10. This CDR3 is 14 amino acids long. For the CDR3, the DNA is TGCAGCGTCGCCGGGACAGGGATGGTCGAAAAACTGTTTTTT. This encodes CSVAGTGMVEKLFF.

The chain uses TRBV2 and TRBJ1-3; no reliable D call. Germline lookup yields CDR1 SNHLY and CDR2 FYNNEI. The CDR3 sequence is 16 residues long. V gave up 6 bases and J gave up 7 bases, with 22 bases separating them. The CDR3 here is CASRTSVRKSANTIYF. The DNA for the CDR3 is TGTGCCAGCAGGACCTCGGTCAGGAAATCTGCGAACACCATATATTTT.

This chain uses TRBV29-1 with TRBJ1-1, with 8 nucleotides matching TRBD1. Looked up from germline, CDR1 is SQVTM and CDR2 is ANQGSEA. J lost 0 bases, V lost 7 bases, and 4 bases had no gene match. This CDR3 region has 13 residues. The CDR3 DNA sequence: TGCAGCGGTCAGACAGGGGTGAACACTGAAGCTTTCTTT. Its translation is CSGQTGVNTEAFF. Full variable domain (missing parts from reference TRBV29-1 and TRBJ1-1): SAVISQKPSRDICQRGTSLTIQCQVDSQVTMMFWYRQQPGQSLTLIATANQGSEATYESGFVIDKFPISRPNLTFSTLTVSNMSPEDSSIYLCSGQTGVNTEAFFGQGTRLTVV.

This clonotype was observed a handful of times. This sequence joins TRBV7-9 and TRBJ2-3; the match to TRBD2 covers 7 bases. Looked up from germline, CDR1 is SEHNR and CDR2 is FQNEAQ (reference sequence). Germline trimming cut 5 bases from V and 3 bases from J; bases unmatched to any gene: 11. CDR3 length: 16 amino acids. The CDR3 loop is CASSGRRGGSTDTQYF. Written as DNA, the CDR3 is TGTGCCAGCAGCGGTCGCCGGGGAGGGTCGACAGATACGCAGTATTTT.

The rearrangement uses TRBV7-8 and TRBJ2-7; D is perhaps TRBD1 or TRBD2 (5 bases each). With 0 bases removed from V and 3 bases from J, the gap between germline ends came to 12 bases. The CDR3 is made up of 15 amino acids. Germline loops: CDR1 SGHVS, CDR2 FQNEAQ. The CDR3 sequence is CASSLAVGRYYEQYF. Written as DNA, the CDR3 is TGTGCCAGCAGCTTAGCTGTGGGACGGTACTACGAGCAGTACTTC.

At least ten counts were recorded for this clonotype. The chain is built from TRBV7-2 and TRBJ2-5, with D maybe TRBD1 (6 bases). This CDR3 is 16 amino acids long. From germline, CDR1 is SGHTA and CDR2 FQGNSA. V was trimmed by 3 bases and J by 1 base, leaving 15 bases between them. CDR3 in amino acids: CASSLDTGNPQETQYF. The CDR3 DNA sequence: TGTGCCAGCAGCTTGGATACAGGGAATCCCCAAGAGACCCAGTACTTC. Looking up the rest from reference TRBV7-2 and TRBJ2-5 gives the full variable domain: GAGVSQSPSNKVTEKGKDVELRCDPISGHTALYWYRQSLGQGLEFLIYFQGNSAPDKSGLPSDRFSAERTGGSVSTLTIQRTQQEDSAVYLCASSLDTGNPQETQYFGPGTRLLVL.

The chain couples TRBV11-2 to TRBJ1-5, with TRBD1 identical over 11 bases. CDR1 is SGHAT and CDR2 is FQNNGV in the germline V gene. Trimming removed 3 bases from V and 6 bases from J; junction bases left unmatched: 4. This CDR3 contains 15 residues. The CDR3 loop is CASSLGQGVSQPQHF. The CDR3 region has the DNA TGTGCCAGCAGCTTGGGACAGGGGGTTTCTCAGCCCCAGCATTTT. Looking up the rest from reference TRBV11-2 and TRBJ1-5 gives the full variable domain: EAGVAQSPRYKIIEKRQSVAFWCNPISGHATLYWYQQILGQGPKLLIQFQNNGVVDDSQLPKDRFSAERLKGVDSTLKIQPAKLEDSAVYLCASSLGQGVSQPQHFGDGTRLSIL.

The rearrangement joins TRBV19 to TRBJ2-7; TRBD1 might be the D (6 bases). CDR3 length: 14 residues. V was shortened by 5 bases and J by 3 bases, with 14 bases between the two germline ends. CDR1 and CDR2 from the germline V gene are LNHDA and SQIVND (reference sequence). Here the CDR3 reads CASSQPGQDYEQYF. CDR3 in DNA: TGTGCCAGTAGTCAACCGGGACAAGACTACGAGCAGTACTTC. Drawing the rest from reference TRBV19 and TRBJ2-7, the complete variable domain is DGGITQSPKYLFRKEGQNVTLSCEQNLNHDAMYWYRQDPGQGLRLIYYSQIVNDFQKGDIAEGYSVSREKKESFPLTVTSAQKNPTAFYLCASSQPGQDYEQYFGPGTRLTVT.